The T cell receptor beta chain described here comes from a study of shared clonotypes between healthy human individuals. CD8 cells regarded as naive lacked CD45RO, were positively chosen for CCR7, and omitted terminally differentiated effector memory CD45RA+ cells. Sequencing was performed with immunoSEQ multiplex PCR; in TCRdb, only in-frame clones are kept and a portion is missing. This sample yields about 2 million clones, of which about 95% are seen a single time; 1% to 1.5% belongs to the top ten. V lost 5 bases, J lost 0 bases, and 17 bases lay in between. The CDR3 loop spans 16 amino acids. CDR1 and CDR2 (germline): SGHAT, FQNNGV.

Specimen: naive CD8+ T cells sorted from blood. The V call is TRBV11-2, the J call TRBJ2-7, with a possible D match to TRBD2 (6 bases). The sequence was collected from a man between 18 and 29 years old in good health. The CDR3 coding sequence is TGTGCCAGCAGCCTAATCGGGGGTTTTAGCTCCTACGAGCAGTACTTC. Protein: CASSLIGGFSSYEQYF.